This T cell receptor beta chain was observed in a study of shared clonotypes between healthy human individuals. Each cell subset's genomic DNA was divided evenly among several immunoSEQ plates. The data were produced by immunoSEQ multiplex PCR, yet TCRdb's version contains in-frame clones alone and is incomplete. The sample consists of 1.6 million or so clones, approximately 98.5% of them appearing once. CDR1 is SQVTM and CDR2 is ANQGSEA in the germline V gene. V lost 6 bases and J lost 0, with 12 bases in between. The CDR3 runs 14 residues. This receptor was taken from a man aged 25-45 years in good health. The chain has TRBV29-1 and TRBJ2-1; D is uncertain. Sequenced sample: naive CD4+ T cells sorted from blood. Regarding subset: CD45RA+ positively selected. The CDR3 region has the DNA TGCAGCGTCTTAGACATAAGCTCCTACAATGAGCAGTTCTTC. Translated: CSVLDISSYNEQFF.